Shown below are 15 T cell receptor beta chains from a single sample sequenced in a study of somatic mutations in cytotoxic T cells in rheumatoid arthritis. The repertoire was sequenced with immunoSEQ multiplex PCR; TCRdb's copy has only in-frame clones and lacks some. The sample has some 4,300 clones; around 80% are singletons. What was sequenced was CD8+ T cells sorted from blood. The receptor set was obtained from a woman aged 55-69 years with rheumatoid arthritis.

As regards this clone: Additional DNA sequences in this sample encode the identical CDR3. The chain has TRBV19 and TRBJ1-1; possibly TRBD1 for D (5 bases). Trimming pared 4 bases from V and 3 bases from J, leaving 9 bases between. The CDR3 is 13 amino acids. Germline lookup yields CDR1 LNHDA and CDR2 SQIVND (reference sequence). In DNA, the CDR3 is TGTGCCAGTAGTAGGACATTCGACACTGAAGCTTTCTTT. Translating gives CASSRTFDTEAFF.

The V gene is TRBV5-4, the J gene TRBJ1-1, with a weak D call TRBD1 (5 bases). The V gene's germline CDR1 is SGHNT and CDR2 YYREEE (reference sequence). This CDR3 region has 14 residues. V was pared by 4 bases and J by 2 bases, with 12 bases between. The CDR3 DNA follows: TGTGCCAGCAGCCCTGGACATAGCAACACTGAAGCTTTCTTT. Residues: CASSPGHSNTEAFF.

The chain is built from TRBV7-9 and TRBJ2-3, with a tentative D call TRBD2 (5 bases). The V end lost 5 bases, the J end lost 0 bases, and 9 bases lay between the germline ends. In germline, CDR1 is SEHNR, CDR2 FQNEAQ (reference sequence). The CDR3 totals 14 residues. DNA of the CDR3: TGTGCCAGCAGCACTCCGGGAAGCACAGATACGCAGTATTTT. Amino acid sequence: CASSTPGSTDTQYF.

The chain uses TRBV7-2 and TRBJ2-5; D is perhaps TRBD1 (5 bases). The J call may be in error: the DNA end matches TRBJ2-7 better. Germline V gives CDR1 SGHTA, CDR2 FQGNSA. The length of the CDR3 is 13 residues. The CDR3 region is CASSPSGYYEQYF. Written as DNA, the CDR3 is TGTGCCAGCAGCCCCTCAGGGTACTACGAGCAGTACTTC.

This clone was detected only a few times. The DNA is left out, because the CDR3 cannot be placed on it with certainty; the CDR3 is given as TCRdb lists it. The chain recombines TRBV30 with TRBJ1-2; the table's D call, TRBD1, has no DNA check behind it. Germline CDR1 GTSNPN, CDR2 SVGIG (reference sequence). Termini included, the CDR3 measures 12 amino acids. This CDR3 is CAWAEGAKLDTF.

This chain uses TRBV5-5 with TRBJ2-5; D perhaps matches TRBD1 (7 bases). The CDR3 contains 13 residues. Germline V CDR1 and CDR2: SGHKS, YYEKEE (reference sequence). V was trimmed by 7 bases and J by 2 bases, leaving 12 bases between them. DNA of the CDR3: TGTGCCAGCGGGGGGACAGATCAAGAGACCCAGTACTTC. Translation: CASGGTDQETQYF.

Only a few counts were recorded for this clone. The gene calls are TRBV2 and TRBJ1-2; D may be TRBD1 (5 bases). CDR1 SNHLY and CDR2 FYNNEI come from the germline V gene. Trimming took 4 bases from V and 7 from J, leaving 19 bases between them. The CDR3 spans 15 residues. CDR3 sequence (DNA): TGTGCCAGCAGTGGTTATCAGGGATCACCGGCTGGCTACACCTTC. It translates to CASSGYQGSPAGYTF. The variable domain in full, with the rest retrieved from reference TRBV2 and TRBJ1-2, is EPEVTQTPSHQVTQMGQEVILRCVPISNHLYFYWYRQILGQKVEFLVSFYNNEISEKSEIFDDQFSVERPDGSNFTLKIRSTKLEDSAMYFCASSGYQGSPAGYTFGSGTRLTVV.

The chain recombines TRBV9 with TRBJ2-5; perhaps TRBD1 as D (6 bases). CDR3 length: 15 amino acids. Germline CDR1 SGDLS, CDR2 YYNGEE. The V end lost 4 bases, the J end lost 5 bases, and 18 bases lay between the germline ends. The CDR3 region is CASSKDSLDAETQYF. CDR3 sequence (DNA): TGTGCCAGCAGCAAGGACAGTTTAGATGCCGAGACCCAGTACTTC.

This clone appeared once. The gene calls are TRBV4-1 and TRBJ2-5; 11 bases agree with TRBD2. CDR3 length: 14 residues. After removal of 4 bases from V and 4 bases from J, the junction contained 2 bases not matched to a gene. The germline CDR1 and CDR2 sequences are MGHRA and YSYEKL. In nucleotides, the CDR3 is TGCGCCAGCAGCCTAGCGGGGGGGCCAGAGACCCAGTACTTC. Its translation: CASSLAGGPETQYF.

V and J are TRBV6-5 and TRBJ1-1; no reliable D call. Between the trimmed V and J ends, which lost 10 bases and 4 bases, there was a span of 19 bases. CDR1 is MNHEY and CDR2 is SVGAGI in the germline V gene. The CDR3 consists of 14 residues. This CDR3 is CATRISGILTEAFF. CDR3 sequence (DNA): TGTGCCACCAGAATTTCCGGGATCCTCACTGAAGCTTTCTTT.

The table lists this clone with a few counts. J is TRBJ2-1 and V is TRBV6-1; TRBD1 agrees at 8 bases. The V and J ends lost 10 bases and 5 bases, in that order; junction bases with no gene match: 7. The germline CDR1 and CDR2 sequences are MNHNS and SASEGT. The CDR3 sequence is 13 residues long. CDR3 protein: CAIRTGKDNEQFF. CDR3 coding DNA: TGTGCCATCAGGACAGGGAAGGACAATGAGCAGTTCTTC.

This clone was observed a handful of times. The V call is TRBV6-4, the J call TRBJ2-5; 10 nucleotides agree with TRBD2. The trim removed 4 bases at V and 5 bases at J, leaving 10 bases unmatched. In germline, CDR1 is MRHNA, CDR2 SNTAGT. CDR3 size: 16 residues. CDR3 DNA: TGTGCCAGCAGTGCCGACTCGGCTAGCGGGGGTGAGACCCAGTACTTC. Its protein product is CASSADSASGGETQYF.

The CDR3 reads CASSPGGENTEAFF. DNA for the CDR3: TGTGCCAGCAGTCCAGGGGGAGAGAACACTGAAGCTTTCTTT. This chain connects TRBV28 to TRBJ1-1, with 7 nucleotides matching TRBD1. The CDR3 has 14 amino acids. The germline V gene has CDR1 MDHEN and CDR2 SYDVKM. Trimming cost V 5 bases and J 1 base; bases outside gene matches: 4.

This sequence joins TRBV11-2 and TRBJ2-7; D perhaps matches TRBD2 (6 bases). Germline loops: CDR1 SGHAT, CDR2 FQNNGV. V lost 1 base and J lost 4, with 14 bases in between. The CDR3 contains 15 residues. CDR3 sequence reads: CASSLGGASGYEQYF. In DNA, the CDR3 is TGTGCCAGCAGCTTAGGGGGCGCCAGCGGGTACGAGCAGTACTTC.

This clone was recorded a few times. This rearrangement joins TRBV5-6 to TRBJ1-5; a weak D match, TRBD1 (6 bases). CDR1 is SGHDT and CDR2 is YYEEEE in the germline V gene. The CDR3 contains 14 residues. Trimming left V 2 bases short and J 3 bases short, with 9 bases between. The CDR3 DNA follows: TGTGCCAGCAGCTTACAGGGCAACAATCAGCCCCAGCATTTT. Its protein is CASSLQGNNQPQHF. Using reference TRBV5-6 and TRBJ1-5 for the parts outside the CDR3, the full variable domain is DAGVTQSPTHLIKTRGQQVTLRCSPKSGHDTVSWYQQALGQGPQFIFQYYEEEERQRGNFPDRFSGHQFPNYSSELNVNALLLGDSALYLCASSLQGNNQPQHFGDGTRLSIL.